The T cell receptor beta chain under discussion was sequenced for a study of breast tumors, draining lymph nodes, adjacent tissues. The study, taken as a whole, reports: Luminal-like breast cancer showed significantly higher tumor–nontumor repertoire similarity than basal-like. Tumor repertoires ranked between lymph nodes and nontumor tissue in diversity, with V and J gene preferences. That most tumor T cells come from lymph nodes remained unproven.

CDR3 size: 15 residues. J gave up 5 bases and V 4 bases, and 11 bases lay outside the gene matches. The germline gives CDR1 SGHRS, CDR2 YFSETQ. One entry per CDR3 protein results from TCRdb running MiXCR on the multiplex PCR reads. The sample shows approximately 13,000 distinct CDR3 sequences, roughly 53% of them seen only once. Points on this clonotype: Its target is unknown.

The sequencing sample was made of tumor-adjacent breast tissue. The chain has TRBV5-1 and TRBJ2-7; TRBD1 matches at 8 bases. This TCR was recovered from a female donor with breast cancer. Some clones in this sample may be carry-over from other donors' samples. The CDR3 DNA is TGCGCCAGCAGCGTGGCTTTCGGACAGGGAGACGAGCAGTACTTC. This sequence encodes CASSVAFGQGDEQYF.